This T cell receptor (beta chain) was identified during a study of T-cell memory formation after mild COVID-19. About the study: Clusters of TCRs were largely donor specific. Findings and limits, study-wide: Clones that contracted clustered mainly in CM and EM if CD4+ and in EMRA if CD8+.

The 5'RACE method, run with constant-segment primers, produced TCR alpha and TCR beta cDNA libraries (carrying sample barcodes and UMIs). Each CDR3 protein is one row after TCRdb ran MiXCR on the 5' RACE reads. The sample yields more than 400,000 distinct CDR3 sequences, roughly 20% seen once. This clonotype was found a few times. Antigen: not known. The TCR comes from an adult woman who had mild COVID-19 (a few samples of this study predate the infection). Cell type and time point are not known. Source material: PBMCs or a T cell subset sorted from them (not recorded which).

In DNA form, the CDR3 reads TGTGCCAGTAGTATAGCAGAATTTAATTCACCCCTCCACTTT. This translates into CASSIAEFNSPLHF. The J gene is TRBJ1-6, the V gene TRBV19; D not resolved. Germline-derived CDR1 and CDR2 are LNHDA and SQIVND (reference sequence). V was trimmed by 1 base and J by 6 bases, leaving 7 bases between them. The CDR3 runs to 14 residues.